This T cell receptor (beta chain) derives from a study of CD8 T cells in Susac syndrome. Study-wide results and caveats: The TCR sequencing and HLA analysis in the study involved a relatively small number of individuals, as the study acknowledged.

The V gene lost 4 bases and the J gene lost 2 bases, with 6 bases spanning the gap. Germline V CDR1 and CDR2: SGHRS, YFSETQ. CDR3 length: 13 amino acids. An amount of RNA that ranged from 0.5 to 1 ug was reverse transcribed with random hexamers. The CDR3 of TCR beta was amplified by immunoSEQ multiplex PCR across 54 Vbeta and 13 Jbeta. MiXCR was run by TCRdb on the immunoSEQ multiplex PCR reads, yielding one entry per CDR3 protein. The repertoire has 150,000 or so distinct CDR3 sequences, about 94% of them found once; the top ten carry 0.2% to 0.25%. For this clonotype: Its antigen is unidentified.

The source material was CD8+ T cells from PBMCs. This clonotype was sampled from a human donor with multiple sclerosis. This rearrangement joins TRBV5-1 to TRBJ2-2; the D is unclear. The CDR3 here is CASSRYNTGELFF. The CDR3 region has the DNA TGCGCCAGCAGCCGTTATAACACCGGGGAGCTGTTTTTT.